This T cell receptor beta chain was recorded in a study of blood T cell repertoires in COVID-19. About the study: COVID-19 samples from acute and convalescent phases originated in the United States, Italy and Spain. PBMCs, B-cell-depleted T cells, or T cells were the source of the cDNA or gDNA that made up the material.

As processed by the authors: For nucleated cells, counts were estimated from reference gene primer amplification. Data came from immunoSEQ multiplex PCR; TCRdb stores just in-frame clones and leaves some out. The D gene and trimming were derived from the DNA, and the V and J assignments and clone size from that table. The sample includes 85,000 to 120,000 clones, almost 80% of them seen just once. The V end lost 1 base, the J end lost 3 bases, and 12 bases lay between the germline ends. The CDR3 sequence is 15 residues long. CDR1 and CDR2 (germline): SEHNR, FQNEAQ (reference sequence). Sequencing was carried out using peripheral blood. This sequence was found in a man in his sixties with active or convalescent COVID-19. The chain recombines TRBV7-9 with TRBJ1-2; D might be TRBD1 (5 bases). The CDR3 protein is CASSLVQGSDYGYTF. In DNA, the CDR3 is TGTGCCAGCAGCTTAGTTCAGGGTTCGGACTATGGCTACACCTTC.